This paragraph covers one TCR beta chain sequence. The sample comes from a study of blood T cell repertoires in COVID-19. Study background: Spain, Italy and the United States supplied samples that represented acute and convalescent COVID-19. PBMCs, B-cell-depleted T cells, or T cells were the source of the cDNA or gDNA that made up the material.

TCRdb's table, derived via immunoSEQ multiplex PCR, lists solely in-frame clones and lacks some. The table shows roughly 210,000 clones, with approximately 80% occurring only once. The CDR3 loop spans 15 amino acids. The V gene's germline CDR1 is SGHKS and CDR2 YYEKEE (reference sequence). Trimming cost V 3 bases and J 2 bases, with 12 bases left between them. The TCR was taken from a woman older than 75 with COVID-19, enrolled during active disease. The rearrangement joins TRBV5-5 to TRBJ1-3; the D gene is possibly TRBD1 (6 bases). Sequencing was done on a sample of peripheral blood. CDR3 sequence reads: CASSSTGTTGNTIYF. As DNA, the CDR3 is TGTGCCAGCAGCTCGACCGGGACAACTGGAAACACCATATATTTT.